Below, one T cell receptor beta chain is given with its context. Its antigen remains unknown. Sequencing used immunoSEQ multiplex PCR; TCRdb keeps in-frame clones, though not all of them. The sample shows 110,000 or so clones, about 58% of them seen only once. The sample is drawn from a study of cytotoxic CD8 clonotypes in ibrutinib-treated CLL. Findings and caveats of the study: Public clonotypes were uncommon and contracted or stayed stable on treatment. Baseline clonality was higher than in age-matched healthy donors and moved in step with circulating CD8+ T-cell counts.

Trimming removed 4 bases from V and 3 bases from J; junction bases left unmatched: 10. Germline CDR1 KGHSH, CDR2 LQKENI. This CDR3 has 16 residues. Cryopreserved PBMCs provided roughly 2 micrograms of genomic DNA for the TCR beta libraries. The receptor's source is a human donor with chronic lymphocytic leukemia. The sequenced sample was PBMCs, obtained after 24 months of ibrutinib treatment. V and J are TRBV18 and TRBJ2-7; the match to TRBD1 covers 9 bases. In DNA form, the CDR3 reads TGTGCCAGCTCACAAGTGCTTCAGACAGGGGGCTACGAGCAGTACTTC. This translates into CASSQVLQTGGYEQYF.